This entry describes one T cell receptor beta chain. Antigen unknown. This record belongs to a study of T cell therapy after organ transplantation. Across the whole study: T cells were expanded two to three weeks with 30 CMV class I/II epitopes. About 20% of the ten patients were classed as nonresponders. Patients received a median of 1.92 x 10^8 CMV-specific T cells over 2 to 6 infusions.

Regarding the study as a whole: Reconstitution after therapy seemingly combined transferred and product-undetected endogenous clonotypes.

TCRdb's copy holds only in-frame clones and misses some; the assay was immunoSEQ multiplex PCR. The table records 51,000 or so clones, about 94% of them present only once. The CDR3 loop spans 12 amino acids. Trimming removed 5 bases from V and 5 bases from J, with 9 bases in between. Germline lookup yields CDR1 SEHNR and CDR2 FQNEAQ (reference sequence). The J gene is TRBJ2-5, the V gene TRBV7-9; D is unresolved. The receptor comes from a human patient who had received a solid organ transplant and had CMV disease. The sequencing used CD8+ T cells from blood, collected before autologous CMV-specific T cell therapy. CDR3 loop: CASSRDRETQYF. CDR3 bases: TGTGCCAGCAGCCGAGATCGGGAGACCCAGTACTTC.